A single sample is the source of the 10 T cell receptor beta chains below, sequenced in a study of blood T cells in healthy people across ages. Through a sample-barcoded 5' primer and a J-beta primer mix, a second PCR was run for roughly 6 to 11 cycles. Each CDR3 protein gets one entry after TCRdb re-called the 5' RACE reads with MiXCR. This sample has about 930,000 distinct CDR3 sequences, with about 27% found just once. Another study also made use of these data, one on T cells of mothers and their children.

Sequencing was carried out using blood. These receptors were taken from a woman between 40 and 55 years old in good health.

Here the CDR3 reads CSARDSRVAYEQYF. The DNA of the CDR3 is TGCAGTGCTAGAGATTCGAGGGTTGCCTACGAGCAGTACTTC. The chain has TRBV20-1 and TRBJ2-7, with D possibly matching TRBD2 (5 bases). The V end lost 0 bases, the J end lost 2 bases, and 11 bases lay between the germline ends. CDR1 and CDR2 (germline): DFQATT, SNEGSKA (reference sequence). The length of the CDR3 is 14 residues.

This clonotype was counted ten times or more. The chain joins TRBV28 to TRBJ2-7, with unresolved D. Germline values: CDR1 MDHEN, CDR2 SYDVKM. V was cut by 1 base and J by 0 bases, with 13 bases left in between. This CDR3 contains 16 residues. The CDR3 nucleotides are TGTGCCAGCAGTTTATTAACCGGATCAAGCTCCTACGAGCAGTACTTC. It yields the protein CASSLLTGSSSYEQYF.

On this clonotype: This clone may be a read error of a much larger clone one base away. The chain couples TRBV5-5 to TRBJ2-7; D unresolved. The CDR3 length is 14 residues. Germline V gives CDR1 SGHKS, CDR2 YYEKEE (reference sequence). V lost 1 base and J 11 bases, leaving 19 bases between the germline ends. CDR3 in DNA: TGTGCCAGCAGCTTGAGAGTTTCCGACGGAGAGAAGTACTTC. Translating gives CASSLRVSDGEKYF.

About this clonotype: A junction end diverges from the germline sequence, so it may reflect a read error. CDR3 amino acids: CAGSLVGLAVNEQFF. DNA for the CDR3: TGTGCCGGCAGCTTAGTGGGACTAGCGGTTAATGAGCAGTTCTTC. The V gene is TRBV7-2, the J gene TRBJ2-1, with TRBD2 matching 11 bases. Looked up from germline, CDR1 is SGHTA and CDR2 is FQGNSA. This CDR3 spans 15 amino acids.

Notes on this clonotype: This may arise from a read error, as a much more abundant clone is one base away. The chain uses TRBV5-5 and TRBJ1-2; D unclear. The ends were cut back, 4 bases at V and 2 bases at J, with 9 bases in the middle. The CDR3 runs to 13 residues. Germline lookup yields CDR1 SGHKS and CDR2 YYEKEE (reference sequence). This chain's CDR3 is CASSIGENYGYTF. The CDR3, as DNA: TGTGCCAGCAGCATCGGGGAAAACTATGGCTACACCTTC.

This clonotype occurred many times. The CDR3, as DNA: TGTGCCAGCAGCCGACTACAGGGCACACATGGCTACACCTTC. Translation: CASSRLQGTHGYTF. The V call is TRBV14, the J call TRBJ1-2, with D tentatively TRBD1 (6 bases). Germline-derived CDR1 and CDR2 are SGHDN and FVKESK. Trimming took off 4 bases at V and 6 bases at J, with 15 bases between the two ends. The CDR3 loop spans 14 amino acids.

The rearrangement uses TRBV29-1 and TRBJ2-7; TRBD1 might be the D (5 bases). The CDR3 is 10 residues long. Germline V lookup: CDR1 SQVTM, CDR2 ANQGSEA. V gave up 6 bases and J gave up 10 bases, with 13 bases separating them. The CDR3 reads CSVTEEPQYF. CDR3 nucleotide sequence: TGCAGCGTGACAGAAGAGCCCCAGTACTTC.

The chain is built from TRBV29-1 and TRBJ2-1; 9 positions match TRBD1. This CDR3 comprises 15 residues. CDR1 is SQVTM, CDR2 ANQGSEA, per germline. V was pared by 7 bases and J by 6 bases, with 13 bases of the junction left unmatched. Written as DNA, the CDR3 is TGCAGCGCTGAGCCCGACCGGGACAGGGCCAATGAGCAGTTCTTC. Its protein is CSAEPDRDRANEQFF.

V is TRBV5-1 and J is TRBJ2-1; D might be TRBD2 (5 bases). The length of the CDR3 is 14 residues. CDR1 and CDR2 (germline): SGHRS, YFSETQ. The germline V and J ends were trimmed by 0 bases and 9 bases, with 13 bases remaining between them. The CDR3 loop is CASSLGRAAREQFF. Here the CDR3 DNA reads TGCGCCAGCAGCTTGGGGCGGGCTGCACGTGAGCAGTTCTTC.

This clonotype was seen ten or more times. The chain uses TRBV6-2 or TRBV6-3 and TRBJ2-5; 13 bases fit TRBD2. V was pared by 5 bases and J by 11 bases, with 8 bases of the junction left unmatched. The CDR3 totals 14 residues. Per the germline V gene, CDR1 is MNHEY and CDR2 is SVGEGT. CDR3 DNA sequence: TGTGCCAGCAGTGAACCGGGACTAGCGGGGAAGCAGTACTTC. Translation gives CASSEPGLAGKQYF.